The next 25 T cell receptor beta chains were all read from a single sample in a study of HIV-infected children after antiretroviral therapy interruption. A 3' RACE protocol on RNA, with unique molecular identifiers, produced the TCR library. TCRdb analysed the 3' RACE reads with MiXCR anew, one entry per CDR3 protein. Of about 83,000 distinct CDR3 sequences listed, approximately 6.9% were seen once; the top ten hold about 1.1%. Treatment meaning: PENTA 11 planned treatment interruption arm or continuous ART arm. The input for sequencing was CD45RA+ CD4+ T cells from PBMCs, pooled from several time points, taken from a donor given antiretroviral therapy, either interrupted or continuous. The subset: naive CD4+ CD45RA+ CD45RO- T cells. The receptors derive from a pool of human donors with HIV.

This clonotype was counted ten times or more. The chain couples TRBV23-1 to TRBJ1-1; no reliable D call. TRBV23-1 has ORF status, its function being uncertain. Trimming cost V 6 bases and J 0 bases, with 8 bases left between them. This CDR3 is built from 13 residues. This CDR3 is CASRRPMNTEAFF. In nucleotides, the CDR3 is TGCGCCAGCAGGCGGCCGATGAACACTGAAGCTTTCTTT.

There are many counts of this clonotype. The V and J genes are TRBV12-3 or TRBV12-4 and TRBJ2-5, with TRBD1 matching 12 bases. Unmatched junction bases numbered 5, after V lost 6 bases and J lost 6 bases. The length of the CDR3 is 14 residues. The chain's CDR3 is CASRGQGARQTQYF. As DNA, the CDR3 is TGTGCCAGCAGGGGACAGGGGGCGAGGCAGACCCAGTACTTC.

V is TRBV5-1 and J is TRBJ1-5, with D hard to call. CDR1 is SGHRS, CDR2 YFSETQ, per germline. The CDR3 is made up of 13 amino acids. The V end lost 4 bases, the J end lost 6 bases, and 11 bases lay between the germline ends. CDR3 amino acids: CASSPDPGQPQHF. DNA for the CDR3: TGCGCCAGCAGCCCAGATCCCGGTCAGCCCCAGCATTTT.

This clonotype was recorded many times. This chain links TRBV7-7 with TRBJ1-2, with TRBD1 matching 8 bases. The V and J ends lost 2 bases and 3 bases, in that order; junction bases with no gene match: 2. CDR1 is SSHAT and CDR2 is FNYEAQ in the germline V gene (reference sequence). The CDR3 consists of 14 residues. The CDR3 here is CASSLRQGYYGYTF. The DNA of the CDR3 is TGTGCCAGCAGCTTACGACAGGGGTACTATGGCTACACCTTC.

The sample holds a few counts of this clonotype. Written as DNA, the CDR3 is TGTGCCAGCTCACCTGGACGGGAGGATTATGGCTACACCTTC. This encodes CASSPGREDYGYTF. V and J are TRBV18 and TRBJ1-2, with D unresolved. The CDR3 covers 14 residues. Trimming cost V 3 bases and J 5 bases, with 13 bases left between them. The germline V gene has CDR1 KGHSH and CDR2 LQKENI.

This clonotype was recorded many times. The chain carries TRBV20-1 and TRBJ2-2; 7 bases fit TRBD1. Germline V lookup: CDR1 DFQATT, CDR2 SNEGSKA (reference sequence). Trimming took 6 bases from V and 6 from J; bases not matched to a gene: 13. The CDR3 runs 15 residues. The CDR3 is CSAKEERGPAGELFF. The CDR3 nucleotides read TGCAGTGCGAAAGAGGAGAGGGGGCCGGCCGGGGAGCTGTTTTTT.

This clonotype was picked up many times. V usage is TRBV11-2 and J usage is TRBJ2-2, with TRBD1 matching over 8 bases. The germline CDR1 and CDR2 sequences are SGHAT and FQNNGV. CDR3 length: 17 residues. V shed 2 bases and J 7 bases; nucleotides not matched to a gene: 12. CDR3 amino acids: CASSLTMAGGGHGELFF. The CDR3, as DNA: TGTGCCAGCAGCTTAACAATGGCAGGGGGCGGCCACGGGGAGCTGTTTTTT.

This clonotype was seen repeatedly, ten times or more. V gene TRBV6-6 combines with J gene TRBJ2-1; 12 bases are shared with TRBD2. This CDR3 contains 19 residues. From germline, CDR1 is MNHNY and CDR2 SVGAGI (reference sequence). V trimming: 0 bases; J trimming: 7 bases; junction bases outside the gene matches: 13. This chain's CDR3 is CASSYSGLAGTVTWNEQFF. The CDR3 DNA is TGTGCCAGCAGTTACTCTGGACTAGCGGGAACCGTGACTTGGAATGAGCAGTTCTTC.

In its sample, this clonotype was seen many times. The genes are TRBV20-1 and TRBJ2-7, with a tentative D call TRBD2 (5 bases). The CDR3 consists of 16 residues. Germline lookup yields CDR1 DFQATT and CDR2 SNEGSKA (reference sequence). Trimming took off 3 bases at V and 0 bases at J, with 18 bases between the two ends. CDR3 protein: CSASRSRGLSSYEQYF. The CDR3 nucleotides are TGCAGTGCTAGTAGGTCCCGAGGACTCAGCTCCTACGAGCAGTACTTC.

This clonotype was detected many times. This chain joins TRBV19 and TRBJ2-2; unclear D gene. Germline assignment: CDR1 LNHDA and CDR2 SQIVND (reference sequence). Deletions cut 6 bases from V and 1 base from J, with 9 bases between. The CDR3 runs 14 residues. CDR3 DNA sequence: TGTGCCAGTAGATTCCAGATGAACACCGGGGAGCTGTTTTTT. Residues: CASRFQMNTGELFF.

This clonotype was detected many times. V gene TRBV28 combines with J gene TRBJ1-1; 7 bases align to TRBD1. Germline loops: CDR1 MDHEN, CDR2 SYDVKM. The ends lost 2 bases at V and 0 bases at J; junction bases unmatched: 3. The CDR3 contains 15 residues. The CDR3 DNA is TGTGCCAGCAGTTTAAGACAGGGAATGAACACTGAAGCTTTCTTT. This encodes CASSLRQGMNTEAFF. Variable domain in full (rest from reference TRBV28 and TRBJ1-1): DVKVTQSSRYLVKRTGEKVFLECVQDMDHENMFWYRQDPGLGLRLIYFSYDVKMKEKGDIPEGYSVSREKKERFSLILESASTNQTSMYLCASSLRQGMNTEAFFGQGTRLTVV.

The CDR3 is CASSFGLREANYGYTF. CDR3 in DNA: TGCGCCAGCAGCTTCGGTTTGAGGGAAGCTAACTATGGCTACACCTTC. The V gene is TRBV5-1, the J gene TRBJ1-2; D ambiguous. The CDR3 length is 16 residues. Trimming removed 2 bases from V and 0 bases from J, with 14 bases in between. Germline CDR1 and CDR2: SGHRS and YFSETQ. Complete variable domain (other parts from reference TRBV5-1 and TRBJ1-2): KAGVTQTPRYLIKTRGQQVTLSCSPISGHRSVSWYQQTPGQGLQFLFEYFSETQRNKGNFPGRFSGRQFSNSRSEMNVSTLELGDSALYLCASSFGLREANYGYTFGSGTRLTVV.

The chain employs TRBV5-1 and TRBJ2-5; 7 nucleotides align to TRBD1. Germline V gene lookup returns CDR1 SGHRS and CDR2 YFSETQ. The CDR3 length is 12 residues. V lost 0 bases and J lost 12; bases outside the gene matches: 5. DNA of the CDR3: TGCGCCAGCAGCTTGGATCGACAGGGAGAGTACTTC. Its translation is CASSLDRQGEYF.

This clonotype showed up many times. This rearrangement joins TRBV5-1 to TRBJ2-3; no reliable D call. Per germline, CDR1 SGHRS and CDR2 YFSETQ. This CDR3 region has 14 residues. V lost 0 bases and J lost 2, with 7 bases in between. Here the CDR3 DNA reads TGCGCCAGCAGCTTGGCGGATTTCACAGATACGCAGTATTTT. Its protein is CASSLADFTDTQYF.

This clonotype was recorded at least ten times. This chain uses TRBV5-1 with TRBJ1-1, with 7 bases that match TRBD1. Looked up from germline, CDR1 is SGHRS and CDR2 is YFSETQ. Germline trimming cut 0 bases from V and 1 base from J; bases unmatched to any gene: 0. This CDR3 spans 14 amino acids. The CDR3 region has the DNA TGCGCCAGCAGCTTGGGGGACAGGAACACTGAAGCTTTCTTT. As protein: CASSLGDRNTEAFF.

The V and J genes are TRBV3-1 and TRBJ2-3; D remains unclear. The CDR3 consists of 13 residues. Germline assignment: CDR1 LGHDT and CDR2 YNNKEL (reference sequence). V lost 2 bases to trimming and J lost 2 bases, with 5 bases between them. Written as DNA, the CDR3 is TGTGCCAGCAGCCAAACGGCCACAGATACGCAGTATTTT. Protein product: CASSQTATDTQYF.

This clonotype appeared many times. The chain combines TRBV13 with TRBJ2-2; D is uncertain. V was clipped by 7 bases and J by 3 bases, with 15 bases between them. The length of the CDR3 is 15 residues. Looked up from germline, CDR1 is PRHDT and CDR2 is FYEKMQ (reference sequence). CDR3 coding DNA: TGTGCCAGCAAAGAGTGGACGGCGGACACCGGGGAGCTGTTTTTT. As protein: CASKEWTADTGELFF.

There are many counts of this clonotype. A junction end diverges from the germline sequence, so it may reflect a read error. The chain links TRBV6-6 to TRBJ2-2, with D maybe TRBD1 (5 bases). Germline V CDR1 and CDR2: MNHNY, SVGAGI (reference sequence). The CDR3 length is 13 residues. The CDR3 DNA reads TGTGCCAGCGGTGATCTGGACACCGGGCAGCTCTACTTT. Its protein is CASGDLDTGQLYF.

This clonotype was found many times. This chain links TRBV14 with TRBJ2-7; D may be TRBD1 or TRBD2 (5 bases each). Per the germline V gene, CDR1 is SGHDN and CDR2 is FVKESK. Trimming pared 2 bases from V and 5 bases from J, leaving 13 bases between. CDR3 length: 14 residues. CDR3 nucleotide sequence: TGTGCCAGCAGCCAAATTTTGAGGGACCACGAGCAGTACTTC. Translation gives CASSQILRDHEQYF.

V usage is TRBV6-1 and J usage is TRBJ1-5; possibly TRBD1 for D (5 bases). V dropped 0 bases and J dropped 9 bases, with 15 bases sitting between them. This CDR3 has 15 amino acids. Looked up from germline, CDR1 is MNHNS and CDR2 is SASEGT. As DNA, the CDR3 is TGTGCCAGCAGTGAAGCTACAGGAGTGGAATGGCCCCAGCATTTT. Translation gives CASSEATGVEWPQHF.

At least ten counts were recorded for this clonotype. V and J are TRBV5-1 and TRBJ2-5; D perhaps matches TRBD1 (7 bases). CDR3 length: 16 residues. The germline V gene encodes CDR1 SGHRS and CDR2 YFSETQ. Trimming pared 3 bases from V and 5 bases from J, leaving 20 bases between. In DNA, the CDR3 is TGCGCCAGCAGCTCGAATATCAGGGGGGCGGAGGAGACCCAGTACTTC. Encoded protein: CASSSNIRGAEETQYF.

In this sample, this clonotype turned up a few times. The chain employs TRBV12-3 or TRBV12-4 and TRBJ1-2; the D gene is possibly TRBD1 (5 bases). This CDR3 contains 13 residues. Trimming removed 6 bases at V and 4 bases at J, with 12 bases between. For the CDR3, the DNA is TGTGCCAGCAGCCGGGGCGGGCCCTATGGCTACACCTTC. Translating gives CASSRGGPYGYTF.

This clonotype was counted many times. The J gene is TRBJ1-3, the V gene TRBV12-3 or TRBV12-4; TRBD1 aligns across 9 bases. The CDR3 spans 14 residues. Germline trimming cut 6 bases from V and 0 bases from J; bases unmatched to any gene: 0. CDR3 protein: CASRGQGSGNTIYF. The DNA of the CDR3 is TGTGCCAGCAGGGGACAGGGCTCTGGAAACACCATATATTTT.

This clonotype appeared many times. The chain is built from TRBV20-1 and TRBJ2-1, with D tentatively TRBD2 (6 bases). Germline-derived CDR1 and CDR2 are DFQATT and SNEGSKA (reference sequence). Trimming shortened V by 3 bases and J by 9 bases, and 15 bases separated the two germline ends. This CDR3 comprises 13 residues. DNA for the CDR3: TGCAGTGCTAGCCCCCAACAGGAGGGTGAGCAGTTCTTC. Protein product: CSASPQQEGEQFF.

This clonotype occurred a few times. The junction differs from germline at one of its ends, possibly a read error. The chain has TRBV7-9 and TRBJ1-4; D perhaps matches TRBD1 (5 bases). The CDR3 consists of 13 residues. Per the germline V gene, CDR1 is SEHNR and CDR2 is FQNEAQ (reference sequence). Here the CDR3 reads CASTVGARFRLDF. CDR3 in DNA: TGTGCCAGCACCGTTGGGGCAAGATTCCGCCTCGACTTT.